Listed below are T cell receptor beta chains from one sample, sequenced in a study of CD8+ T cells in alopecia areata. The data were produced by immunoSEQ multiplex PCR, yet TCRdb's version contains in-frame clones alone and is incomplete. The sample comprises 150,000 to 200,000 clones, 50% to 60% of which are singletons, and roughly 15% rests with the top ten. The starting material was CD4+ T cells sorted from blood, obtained at week 0. The receptor set was obtained from a human donor with alopecia areata. Both conserved end residues are part of each CDR3. The order of the fields is J gene, D gene, V gene, clone size, CDR3 DNA, CDR3 protein. D genes are given only for firm matches. Expanded clones are given a class, and other clones once, few, many or no size at all.

TRBJ1-4 TRBD1 TRBV30 NA TGTGCCTGGAGCGATTCCGGGACAGTCGGTGAAAAACTGTTTTTT CAWSDSGTVGEKLFF
TRBJ1-2 NA TRBV30 few TGTGCCTGGAGTGTACAACCCCGCCCCCTAAACTATGGCTACACCTTC CAWSVQPRPLNYGYTF
TRBJ1-2 TRBD1 TRBV29-1 NA TGCAGCGCGGGACAGGGTCCCTATGGCTACACCTTC CSAGQGPYGYTF
TRBJ2-6 NA TRBV4-1 many TGCGCCAGCAGCCAATCCCCTGAGGCCAACGTCCTGACTTTC CASSQSPEANVLTF
TRBJ1-1 NA TRBV29-1 NA TGCAGCGTTGAACTTCGACAGAATATCGAAGCTTTCTTT CSVELRQNIEAFF
TRBJ1-1 NA TRBV29-1 NA TGCAGCGTTAAGGGCAGAATGAACACTGAAGCTTTCTTT CSVKGRMNTEAFF
TRBJ1-2 NA TRBV7-8 NA TGTGCCAGCAGCCAAAGACGGGTCCAGGATGGCTACACCTTC CASSQRRVQDGYTF
TRBJ1-2 TRBD1 TRBV30 few TGTGCCTGCTTAGACAGGGGCAACTATGGCTACACCTTC CACLDRGNYGYTF
TRBJ1-1 NA TRBV27 NA TGTGCCAGCAGTAAGAGGCGGGGTCCGGGCCCTGAAGCTTTCTTT CASSKRRGPGPEAFF
TRBJ1-4 NA TRBV6-5 NA TGTGCCAGCCGAAACGGAGGACAGAATGAAAAACTGTTTTTT CASRNGGQNEKLFF